These 26 T cell receptor beta chains share one sample of origin, sequenced in a study of early T cells in non-severe SARS-CoV-2 infection. TCRdb fed the 5' RACE reads into MiXCR, producing one record per CDR3 protein. The repertoire holds 99,000 or so distinct CDR3 sequences, with roughly 17% as singletons. The sample comprised whole blood. The source of these receptors is an adult who was a healthcare worker with PCR-confirmed SARS-CoV-2 infection or an uninfected control (not recorded which).

The chain combines TRBV4-3 with TRBJ2-1; TRBD2 is a possible D gene (6 bases). Between the trimmed V and J ends, which lost 0 bases and 5 bases, there was a span of 14 bases. Germline V gives CDR1 LGHNA, CDR2 YSLEER. The CDR3 length is 16 residues. The CDR3 loop reads CASSQDWGSGHNEQFF. For the CDR3, the DNA is TGCGCCAGCAGCCAAGATTGGGGTAGCGGTCACAATGAGCAGTTCTTC.

This clonotype was seen at least ten times. This chain connects TRBV11-2 to TRBJ2-1, with D hard to call. This CDR3 is 14 amino acids long. V lost 3 bases and J lost 10, with 16 bases in between. The germline gives CDR1 SGHAT, CDR2 FQNNGV. This chain's CDR3 is CASSFKVGLLEQFF. For the CDR3, the DNA is TGTGCCAGCAGCTTTAAGGTGGGCCTACTGGAGCAGTTCTTC.

The CDR3 nucleotides are TGTGCCATCAGTGAACAGGGGGCTTCGGGAACTGAAGCTTTCTTT. Translating gives CAISEQGASGTEAFF. This chain links TRBV10-3 with TRBJ1-1; the match to TRBD1 covers 9 bases. The CDR3 length is 15 residues. Trimming removed 3 bases from V and 5 bases from J; junction bases left unmatched: 7. Germline assignment: CDR1 ENHRY and CDR2 SYGVKD.

This clonotype was counted at least ten times. The J gene is TRBJ2-7, the V gene TRBV12-3 or TRBV12-4; TRBD1 agrees at 8 bases. Losses at the gene ends were 5 bases for V and 3 bases for J; bases not matched to a gene: 6. The CDR3 extends over 14 amino acids. In DNA, the CDR3 is TGTGCCAGCAGTCGAGGGACAGGATTCTACGAGCAGTACTTC. Translated: CASSRGTGFYEQYF.

This chain uses TRBV3-1 with TRBJ2-1; 8 bases align to TRBD2. This CDR3 contains 16 residues. CDR1 is LGHDT, CDR2 YNNKEL, per germline (reference sequence). V lost 4 bases, J lost 7 bases, and 12 bases stayed unmatched. CDR3 loop: CASSLVLRLASNEQFF. In nucleotides, the CDR3 is TGTGCCAGCAGCCTCGTCTTGAGACTAGCGAGTAATGAGCAGTTCTTC.

This clonotype was counted at least ten times. The chain joins TRBV4-1 to TRBJ2-7; tentatively, D is TRBD1 (5 bases). Germline values: CDR1 MGHRA, CDR2 YSYEKL. The CDR3 runs to 14 residues. V was clipped by 0 bases and J by 1 base, with 7 bases between them. CDR3 DNA: TGCGCCAGCAGCCAAGACAGGGAATCCTACGAGCAGTACTTC. Protein sequence: CASSQDRESYEQYF.

The gene calls are TRBV28 and TRBJ2-1; no clear D gene. The CDR3 runs to 13 residues. Germline V gene lookup returns CDR1 MDHEN and CDR2 SYDVKM. Deletions cut 6 bases from V and 4 bases from J, with 10 bases between. The CDR3 loop is CASRAPPYNEQFF. The CDR3 nucleotides read TGTGCCAGCAGGGCCCCTCCTTACAATGAGCAGTTCTTC. The full variable domain, rest sourced from reference TRBV28 and TRBJ2-1, is DVKVTQSSRYLVKRTGEKVFLECVQDMDHENMFWYRQDPGLGLRLIYFSYDVKMKEKGDIPEGYSVSREKKERFSLILESASTNQTSMYLCASRAPPYNEQFFGPGTRLTVL.

V gene TRBV10-2 combines with J gene TRBJ2-5, with TRBD1 as a possible D gene (5 bases). Germline V gene data show CDR1 as WSHSY and CDR2 as SAAADI. V was trimmed by 1 base and J by 5 bases, leaving 8 bases between them. The CDR3 is 13 amino acids. The CDR3 DNA reads TGCGCCAGCAGTGAGTACCCAGGGGAGACCCAGTACTTC. Translation gives CASSEYPGETQYF.

This clonotype has more than one count but fewer than ten. This sequence joins TRBV4-2 and TRBJ1-4; TRBD1 agrees at 7 bases. Unmatched junction bases numbered 12, after V lost 2 bases and J lost 0 bases. CDR1 LGHNA and CDR2 YNFKEQ come from the germline V gene. There are 19 residues in the CDR3. The CDR3 DNA reads TGTGCCAGCAGCCAACTCGTCCGGGACAGCCTTGCAACTAATGAAAAACTGTTTTTT. Translating it yields CASSQLVRDSLATNEKLFF.

The V gene is TRBV5-1, the J gene TRBJ2-7; 7 nucleotides agree with TRBD2. The V gene end was trimmed by 2 bases and the J gene end by 7 bases; junction bases not matched to a gene: 9. This CDR3 contains 14 residues. CDR1 and CDR2 from the germline V gene are SGHRS and YFSETQ. The CDR3 is CASSFWDYLTEQYF. CDR3 nucleotides: TGCGCCAGCAGCTTCTGGGACTACCTCACAGAGCAGTACTTC.

V gene TRBV11-2 combines with J gene TRBJ2-2; 12 bases align to TRBD2. The CDR3 contains 17 residues. V lost 5 bases and J lost 3; bases outside the gene matches: 7. Germline values: CDR1 SGHAT, CDR2 FQNNGV. The CDR3 DNA reads TGTGCCAGCAGCGCGGTGGGACTAGCGGGCTACACCGGGGAGCTGTTTTTT. Protein: CASSAVGLAGYTGELFF. Full variable domain (remainder filled in from reference TRBV11-2 and TRBJ2-2): EAGVAQSPRYKIIEKRQSVAFWCNPISGHATLYWYQQILGQGPKLLIQFQNNGVVDDSQLPKDRFSAERLKGVDSTLKIQPAKLEDSAVYLCASSAVGLAGYTGELFFGEGSRLTVL.

This clonotype appeared a few times. The chain joins TRBV11-2 to TRBJ2-2; D not resolved. Per the germline V gene, CDR1 is SGHAT and CDR2 is FQNNGV. Trimming removed 4 bases from V and 3 bases from J, with 3 bases in between. This CDR3 has 12 amino acids. The CDR3 spells CASSWDTGELFF. The CDR3 nucleotides are TGTGCCAGCAGCTGGGACACCGGGGAGCTGTTTTTT.

This chain's CDR3 is CASSRRQGTSGNTIYF. The CDR3 coding sequence is TGTGCCAGCAGCCGAAGACAGGGGACCTCTGGAAACACCATATATTTT. This chain connects TRBV11-2 to TRBJ1-3, with 8 bases lining up with TRBD1. The CDR3 covers 16 residues. CDR1 SGHAT and CDR2 FQNNGV come from the germline V gene. V was clipped by 5 bases and J by 0 bases; unmatched bases: 6.

This clonotype was counted only a few times. The gene calls are TRBV12-3 or TRBV12-4 and TRBJ2-7; unclear D gene. The CDR3 contains 13 residues. Trimming pared 8 bases from V and 2 bases from J, leaving 13 bases between. The CDR3 nucleotides are TGTGCCAGCTCTAGTGCCGCGACCTACGAGCAGTACTTC. The encoded protein is CASSSAATYEQYF.

The rearrangement links TRBV3-1 to TRBJ1-1; D remains ambiguous. V lost 4 bases and J 0 bases, leaving 9 bases between the germline ends. CDR3 length equals 14 residues. Germline CDR1 reads LGHDT; CDR2 reads YNNKEL (reference sequence). DNA for the CDR3: TGTGCCAGCAGCCTAAGCTACATGAACACTGAAGCTTTCTTT. This gives the protein CASSLSYMNTEAFF.

This chain joins TRBV20-1 and TRBJ2-1; 7 bases align to TRBD2. CDR1 and CDR2 from the germline V gene are DFQATT and SNEGSKA (reference sequence). V was pared by 0 bases and J by 7 bases, with 6 bases of the junction left unmatched. The CDR3 is 14 amino acids. This chain's CDR3 is CSARDTREVNEQFF. Written as DNA, the CDR3 is TGCAGTGCTAGAGATACCCGGGAGGTGAATGAGCAGTTCTTC.

This clonotype showed up just a few times. The CDR3 here is CSARESGYNSPLHF. The CDR3 region has the DNA TGCAGTGCTAGAGAAAGCGGTTATAATTCACCCCTCCACTTT. This chain connects TRBV20-1 to TRBJ1-6; D is unresolved. The V gene's germline CDR1 is DFQATT and CDR2 SNEGSKA (reference sequence). The CDR3 covers 14 residues. Deletions cut 0 bases from V and 4 bases from J, with 7 bases between.

This clonotype occurred a few times. The V gene is TRBV19, the J gene TRBJ1-2, with D possibly being TRBD1 (6 bases). This CDR3 comprises 14 residues. Germline V gives CDR1 LNHDA, CDR2 SQIVND (reference sequence). The ends were cut back, 5 bases at V and 2 bases at J, with 12 bases in the middle. The CDR3, as DNA: TGTGCCAGTAGTGATCACGGGACAAACTATGGCTACACCTTC. Amino acid sequence: CASSDHGTNYGYTF.

The chain has TRBV24-1 and TRBJ2-2, with 10 bases identical to TRBD2. Germline V gene data show CDR1 as KGHDR and CDR2 as SFDVKD. The V and J ends lost 4 bases and 2 bases, in that order; junction bases with no gene match: 9. There are 18 residues in the CDR3. The CDR3 nucleotides read TGTGCCACCAGTGACGTTAGCGGGGGGCCCTCTAACACCGGGGAGCTGTTTTTT. The encoded protein is CATSDVSGGPSNTGELFF.

DNA for the CDR3: TGTGCCAGTAGTGTCCGGGACGCAGCTAACTATGGCTACACCTTC. It encodes CASSVRDAANYGYTF. The chain employs TRBV19 and TRBJ1-2, with D possibly matching TRBD1 (5 bases). This CDR3 spans 15 amino acids. V was trimmed by 5 bases and J by 0 bases, leaving 13 bases between them. Germline V gene data show CDR1 as LNHDA and CDR2 as SQIVND (reference sequence).

In its sample, this clonotype was seen a few times. The rearrangement joins TRBV27 to TRBJ2-3; 14 nucleotides match TRBD2. Germline V gene lookup returns CDR1 MNHEY and CDR2 SMNVEV (reference sequence). The CDR3 spans 16 residues. With 3 bases clipped from V and 5 bases from J, the junction kept 4 bases outside the gene matches. The CDR3 sequence is CASSLGLAGAIDTQYF. Here the CDR3 DNA reads TGTGCCAGCAGTTTGGGACTAGCGGGAGCCATAGATACGCAGTATTTT.

J is TRBJ2-1 and V is TRBV20-1, with 13 bases lining up with TRBD2. Per the germline V gene, CDR1 is DFQATT and CDR2 is SNEGSKA (reference sequence). The CDR3 is 10 residues long. The V gene end was trimmed by 6 bases and the J gene end by 16 bases; junction bases not matched to a gene: 3. This chain's CDR3 is CSALAGGYFF. CDR3 in DNA: TGCAGTGCACTAGCGGGAGGGTACTTCTTC.

The chain combines TRBV18 with TRBJ2-2; D remains unclear. V shed 3 bases and J shed 0 bases, with 11 bases lying between them. The CDR3 covers 16 residues. Germline V CDR1 and CDR2: KGHSH, LQKENI. CDR3 protein: CASSPPTQSNTGELFF. The DNA for the CDR3 is TGTGCCAGCTCACCTCCGACACAGTCGAACACCGGGGAGCTGTTTTTT.

This clonotype was seen more than once but under ten times. CDR3 nucleotide sequence: TGTGCCAGCAGCAATCGGGACTCCCGCTCCTACGAGCAGTACTTC. Translating gives CASSNRDSRSYEQYF. This chain uses TRBV11-2 with TRBJ2-7; possibly TRBD2 for D (6 bases). CDR1 is SGHAT, CDR2 FQNNGV, per germline. This CDR3 region has 15 residues. V was pared by 5 bases and J by 0 bases, with 14 bases between.

This sequence joins TRBV7-2 and TRBJ1-1, with a possible D match to TRBD1 (5 bases). The germline gives CDR1 SGHTA, CDR2 FQGNSA. V was pared by 2 bases and J by 0 bases, with 16 bases between. The CDR3 totals 17 residues. The CDR3 loop reads CASSLFWGGTVNTEAFF. Written as DNA, the CDR3 is TGTGCCAGCAGCTTATTTTGGGGGGGAACAGTGAACACTGAAGCTTTCTTT.

This clonotype has only a few counts. The CDR3 region has the DNA TGTGCCTTTTTCCATGGGGCCAAAAACATTCAGTACTTC. This gives the protein CAFFHGAKNIQYF. This chain links TRBV30 with TRBJ2-4, with D uncertain. The CDR3 runs to 13 residues. V lost 7 bases, J lost 1 base, and 11 bases lay in between. From germline, CDR1 is GTSNPN and CDR2 SVGIG (reference sequence).